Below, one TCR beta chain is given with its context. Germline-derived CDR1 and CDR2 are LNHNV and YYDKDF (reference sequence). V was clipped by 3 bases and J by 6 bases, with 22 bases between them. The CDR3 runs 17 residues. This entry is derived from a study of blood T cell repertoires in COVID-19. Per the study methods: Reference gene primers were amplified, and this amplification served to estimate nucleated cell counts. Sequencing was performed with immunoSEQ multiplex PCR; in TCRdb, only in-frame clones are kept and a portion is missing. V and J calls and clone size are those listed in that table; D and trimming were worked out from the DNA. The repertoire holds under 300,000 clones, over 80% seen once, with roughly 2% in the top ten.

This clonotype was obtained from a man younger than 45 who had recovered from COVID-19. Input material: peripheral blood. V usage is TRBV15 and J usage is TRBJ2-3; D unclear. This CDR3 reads CATSRIGLGHRTDTQYF. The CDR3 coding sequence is TGTGCCACCAGCAGGATTGGGCTCGGCCACCGAACGGATACGCAGTATTTT.